This entry describes one T cell receptor beta chain. The data derive from a study of blood T cell repertoires in COVID-19. At the level of the study: The cDNA or gDNA used as material had been derived from T cells, B-cell-depleted T cells, or PBMCs.

The CDR3 loop spans 16 amino acids. Germline lookup yields CDR1 LGHDT and CDR2 YNNKEL (reference sequence). The ends were cut back, 1 base at V and 10 bases at J, with 17 bases in the middle. Assay: immunoSEQ multiplex PCR; the TCRdb copy retains only in-frame clones and omits some. This table has 190,000 or so clones, around 81% appearing once. Seattle enrolled patients during active infection and tracked them longitudinally. The receptor was derived from a man aged 55 to 70 with COVID-19, enrolled during active disease. V gene TRBV3-1 (or the pseudogene TRBV3-2) combines with J gene TRBJ1-6, with TRBD1 as a possible D gene (5 bases). Specimen: peripheral blood. CDR3 bases: TGTGCCAGCAGCCAAGTTCTGTTAGGGGTGACCTCACCCCTCCACTTT. Residues: CASSQVLLGVTSPLHF.